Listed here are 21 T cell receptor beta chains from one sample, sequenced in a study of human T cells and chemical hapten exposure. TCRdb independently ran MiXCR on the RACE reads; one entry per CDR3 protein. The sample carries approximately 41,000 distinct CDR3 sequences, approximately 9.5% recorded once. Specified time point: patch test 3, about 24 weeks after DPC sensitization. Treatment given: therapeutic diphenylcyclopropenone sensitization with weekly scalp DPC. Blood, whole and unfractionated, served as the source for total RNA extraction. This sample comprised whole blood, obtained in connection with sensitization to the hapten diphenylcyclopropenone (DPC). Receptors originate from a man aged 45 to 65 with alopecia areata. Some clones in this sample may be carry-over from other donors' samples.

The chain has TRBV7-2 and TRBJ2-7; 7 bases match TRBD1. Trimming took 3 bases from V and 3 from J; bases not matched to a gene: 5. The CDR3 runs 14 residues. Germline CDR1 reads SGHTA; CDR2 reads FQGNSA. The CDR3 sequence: CASSFTGTDYEQYF. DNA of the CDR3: TGTGCCAGCAGCTTTACCGGGACAGACTACGAGCAGTACTTC.

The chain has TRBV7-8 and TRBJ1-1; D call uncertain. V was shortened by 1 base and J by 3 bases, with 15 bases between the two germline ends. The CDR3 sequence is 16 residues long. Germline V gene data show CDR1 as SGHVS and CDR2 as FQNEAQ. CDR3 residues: CASSLDLGPTYTEAFF. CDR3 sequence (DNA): TGTGCCAGCAGCTTAGATTTAGGACCGACTTACACTGAAGCTTTCTTT.

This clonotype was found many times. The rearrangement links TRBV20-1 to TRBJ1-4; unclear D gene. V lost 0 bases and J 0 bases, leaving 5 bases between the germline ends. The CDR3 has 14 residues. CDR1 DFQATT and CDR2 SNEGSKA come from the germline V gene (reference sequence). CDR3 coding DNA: TGCAGTGCTAGAGACCGGGCAACTAATGAAAAACTGTTTTTT. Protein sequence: CSARDRATNEKLFF.

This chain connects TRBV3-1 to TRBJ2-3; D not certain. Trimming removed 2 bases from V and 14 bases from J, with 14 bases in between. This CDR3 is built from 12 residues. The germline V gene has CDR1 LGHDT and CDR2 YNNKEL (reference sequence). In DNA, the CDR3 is TGTGCCAGCAGCCAAAACGCAGTAGGTTTGTATTTT. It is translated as CASSQNAVGLYF.

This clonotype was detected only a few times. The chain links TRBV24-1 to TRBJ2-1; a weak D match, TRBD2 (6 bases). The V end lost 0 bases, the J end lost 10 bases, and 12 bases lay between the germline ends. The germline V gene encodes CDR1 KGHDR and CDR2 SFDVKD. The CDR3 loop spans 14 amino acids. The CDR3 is CATSDLYQGREQFF. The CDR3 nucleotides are TGTGCCACCAGTGATTTGTACCAAGGGAGGGAGCAGTTCTTC.

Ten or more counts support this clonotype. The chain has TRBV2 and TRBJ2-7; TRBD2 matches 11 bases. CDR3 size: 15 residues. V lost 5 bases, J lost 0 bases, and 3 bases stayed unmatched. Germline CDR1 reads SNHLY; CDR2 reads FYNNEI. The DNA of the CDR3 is TGTGCCAGCAGTCATCTAGCGGGAGGCTCCTACGAGCAGTACTTC. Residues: CASSHLAGGSYEQYF.

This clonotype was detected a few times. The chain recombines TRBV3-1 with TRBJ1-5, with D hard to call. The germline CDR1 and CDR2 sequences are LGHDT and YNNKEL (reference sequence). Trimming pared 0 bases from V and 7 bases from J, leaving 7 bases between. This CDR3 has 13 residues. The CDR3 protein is CASSQDVRQPQHF. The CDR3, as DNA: TGTGCCAGCAGCCAAGACGTTCGACAGCCCCAGCATTTT.

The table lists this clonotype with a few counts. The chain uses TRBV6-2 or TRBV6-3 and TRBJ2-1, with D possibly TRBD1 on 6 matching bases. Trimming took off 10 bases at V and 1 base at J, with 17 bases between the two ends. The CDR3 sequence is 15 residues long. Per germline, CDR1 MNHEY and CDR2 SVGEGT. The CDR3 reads CATLPGHSSYNEQFF. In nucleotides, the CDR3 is TGTGCCACCCTCCCGGGACATAGTTCCTACAATGAGCAGTTCTTC.

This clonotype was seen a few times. For the CDR3, the DNA is TGTGCCAGCAGTTTCGGGACTAGCCCACATGAGCAGTTCTTC. It encodes CASSFGTSPHEQFF. V is TRBV27 and J is TRBJ2-1, with 9 positions matching TRBD2. From germline, CDR1 is MNHEY and CDR2 SMNVEV (reference sequence). The J segment lost 8 bases and the V segment lost 3 bases, leaving 5 bases of the junction unmatched. The CDR3 is made up of 14 amino acids.

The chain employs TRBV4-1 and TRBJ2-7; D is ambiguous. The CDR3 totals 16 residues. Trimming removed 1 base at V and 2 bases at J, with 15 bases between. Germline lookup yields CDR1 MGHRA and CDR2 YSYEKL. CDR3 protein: CASSQGIQERAYEQYF. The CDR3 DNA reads TGCGCCAGCAGCCAAGGCATTCAGGAGAGAGCCTACGAGCAGTACTTC.

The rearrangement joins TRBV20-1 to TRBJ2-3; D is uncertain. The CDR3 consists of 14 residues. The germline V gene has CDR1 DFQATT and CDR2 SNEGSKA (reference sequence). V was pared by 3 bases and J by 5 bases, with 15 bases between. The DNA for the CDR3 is TGCAGTGCTAGCAAAGGACCCGAAAGAGATACGCAGTATTTT. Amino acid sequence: CSASKGPERDTQYF.

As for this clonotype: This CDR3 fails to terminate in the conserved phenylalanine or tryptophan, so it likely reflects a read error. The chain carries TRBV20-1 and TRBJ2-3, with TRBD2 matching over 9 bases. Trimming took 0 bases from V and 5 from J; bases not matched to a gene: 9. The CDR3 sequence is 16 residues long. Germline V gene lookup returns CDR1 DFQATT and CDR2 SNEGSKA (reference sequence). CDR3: CSARDALAGMVDTQYL. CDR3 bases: TGCAGTGCTAGAGACGCCCTAGCGGGAATGGTAGATACGCAGTATTTA.

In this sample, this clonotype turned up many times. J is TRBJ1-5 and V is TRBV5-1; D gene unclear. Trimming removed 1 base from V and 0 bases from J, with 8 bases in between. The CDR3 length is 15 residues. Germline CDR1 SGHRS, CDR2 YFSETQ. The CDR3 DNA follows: TGCGCCAGCAGCTTGTCCCCAGGTAGCAATCAGCCCCAGCATTTT. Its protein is CASSLSPGSNQPQHF. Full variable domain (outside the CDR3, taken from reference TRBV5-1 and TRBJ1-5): KAGVTQTPRYLIKTRGQQVTLSCSPISGHRSVSWYQQTPGQGLQFLFEYFSETQRNKGNFPGRFSGRQFSNSRSEMNVSTLELGDSALYLCASSLSPGSNQPQHFGDGTRLSIL.

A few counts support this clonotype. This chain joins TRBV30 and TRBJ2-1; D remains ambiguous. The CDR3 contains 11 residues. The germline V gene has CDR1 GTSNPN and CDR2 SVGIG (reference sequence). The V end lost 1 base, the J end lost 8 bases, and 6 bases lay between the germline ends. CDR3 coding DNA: TGTGCCTGGAGTGCATGGGATGAGCAGTTCTTC. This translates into CAWSAWDEQFF.

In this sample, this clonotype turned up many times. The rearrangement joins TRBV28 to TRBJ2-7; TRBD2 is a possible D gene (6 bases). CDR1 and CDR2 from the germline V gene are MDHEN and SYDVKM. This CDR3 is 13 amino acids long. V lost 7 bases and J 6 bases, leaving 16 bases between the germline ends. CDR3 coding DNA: TGTGCCAGCATCTCTAGCGTCGTCCTCGAGCAGTACTTC. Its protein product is CASISSVVLEQYF.

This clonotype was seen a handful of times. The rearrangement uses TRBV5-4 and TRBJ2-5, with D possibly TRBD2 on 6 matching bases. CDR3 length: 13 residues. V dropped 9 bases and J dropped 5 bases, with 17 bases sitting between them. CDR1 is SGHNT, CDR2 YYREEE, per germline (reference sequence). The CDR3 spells CATGTEAVETQYF. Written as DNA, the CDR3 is TGTGCCACGGGGACTGAAGCTGTGGAGACCCAGTACTTC.

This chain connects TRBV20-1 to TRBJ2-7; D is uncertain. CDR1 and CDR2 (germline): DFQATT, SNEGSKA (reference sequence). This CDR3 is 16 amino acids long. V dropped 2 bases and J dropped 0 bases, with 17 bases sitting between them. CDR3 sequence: CSARSAGISSSYEQYF. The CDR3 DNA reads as TGCAGTGCTAGATCAGCAGGAATAAGTAGCTCCTACGAGCAGTACTTC.

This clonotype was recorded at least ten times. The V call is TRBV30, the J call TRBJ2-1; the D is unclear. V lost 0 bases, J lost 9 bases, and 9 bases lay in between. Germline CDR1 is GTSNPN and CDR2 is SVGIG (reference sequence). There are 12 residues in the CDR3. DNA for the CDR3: TGTGCCTGGAGTGTAAACGCCATTGAGCAGTTCTTC. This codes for CAWSVNAIEQFF. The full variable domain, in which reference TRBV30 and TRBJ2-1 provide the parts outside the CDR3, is SQTIHQWPATLVQPVGSPLSLECTVEGTSNPNLYWYRQAAGRGLQLLFYSVGIGQISSEVPQNLSASRPQDRQFILSSKKLLLSDSGFYLCAWSVNAIEQFFGPGTRLTVL.

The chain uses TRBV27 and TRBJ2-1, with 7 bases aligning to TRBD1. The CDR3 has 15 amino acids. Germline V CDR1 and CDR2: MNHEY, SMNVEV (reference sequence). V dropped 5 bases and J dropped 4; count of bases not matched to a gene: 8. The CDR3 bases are TGTGCCAGCAGTAAAGGGGGCAGGGCGTACAATGAGCAGTTCTTC. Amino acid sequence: CASSKGGRAYNEQFF.

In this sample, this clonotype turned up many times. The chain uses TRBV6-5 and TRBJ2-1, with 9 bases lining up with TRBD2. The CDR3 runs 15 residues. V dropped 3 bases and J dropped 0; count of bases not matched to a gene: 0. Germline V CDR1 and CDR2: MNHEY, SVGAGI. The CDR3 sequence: CASSYSGSSYNEQFF. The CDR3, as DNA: TGTGCCAGCAGTTATAGCGGGAGCTCCTACAATGAGCAGTTCTTC.

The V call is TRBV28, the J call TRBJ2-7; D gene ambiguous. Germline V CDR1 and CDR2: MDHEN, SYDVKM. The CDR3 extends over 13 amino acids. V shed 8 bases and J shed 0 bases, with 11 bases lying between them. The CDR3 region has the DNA TGTGCCAGCCTATCGGGCAGCTCCTACGAGCAGTACTTC. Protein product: CASLSGSSYEQYF.